This is a list of T cell receptor beta chains from one sample in a study of identical twins. TCRdb processed the 5' RACE reads anew with MiXCR; each CDR3 protein has one entry. The sample holds about 260,000 distinct CDR3 sequences, approximately 7% seen once. This same sample was also taken into another study, of yellow fever vaccine responses in identical twins.

Sequencing was done on a sample of memory (CD45RO+) T cells sorted from blood. The receptors derive from a young woman in good health. CDR3s include the opening cysteine and the closing phenylalanine or tryptophan. Fields, in order: J gene, D gene, V gene, clone size, CDR3 protein, CDR3 DNA. A D gene is named only where the DNA matches it firmly. Clone size is stated in some rows and not others, as once, few, many or a class when expanded.

j_gene: TRBJ2-1
d_gene: NA
v_gene: TRBV7-8
abundance: NA
CDR3aa: CASSLGQHGSELFF
CDR3nt: TGTGCCAGCAGCTTAGGCCAACACGGGAGTGAGCTGTTCTTC

j_gene: TRBJ1-4
d_gene: NA
v_gene: TRBV28
abundance: few
CDR3aa: CASSLGSQEKLFF
CDR3nt: TGTGCCAGCAGTTTGGGCAGCCAAGAAAAACTGTTTTTT

j_gene: TRBJ2-3
d_gene: TRBD2
v_gene: TRBV9
abundance: NA
CDR3aa: CASSGGLGTDTQYF
CDR3nt: TGTGCCAGCAGCGGGGGACTAGGCACAGATACGCAGTATTTT

j_gene: TRBJ2-2
d_gene: NA
v_gene: TRBV7-6
abundance: many
CDR3aa: CASSLGGGAGGIAGELFF
CDR3nt: TGTGCCAGCAGCTTAGGAGGCGGGGCAGGGGGTATCGCCGGGGAGCTGTTTTTT

j_gene: TRBJ2-7
d_gene: TRBD1
v_gene: TRBV2
abundance: NA
CDR3aa: CATLGQGWGSYEQYF
CDR3nt: TGTGCCACACTAGGACAGGGCTGGGGGTCCTACGAGCAGTACTTC

j_gene: TRBJ2-5
d_gene: TRBD1
v_gene: TRBV5-1
abundance: NA
CDR3aa: CASSRTKKTGGERRGQETQYF
CDR3nt: TGCGCCAGCAGCCGCACCAAAAAGACAGGGGGCGAGAGAAGGGGACAAGAGACCCAGTACTTC

j_gene: TRBJ1-1
d_gene: TRBD1
v_gene: TRBV12-3/TRBV12-4
abundance: many
CDR3aa: CASVSQGQGIGRTEAFF
CDR3nt: TGTGCCAGCGTCTCCCAGGGACAGGGGATCGGTAGGACTGAAGCTTTCTTT

j_gene: TRBJ1-1
d_gene: TRBD1
v_gene: TRBV3-1
abundance: NA
CDR3aa: CASSQVGTVEAFF
CDR3nt: TGTGCCAGCAGCCAAGTAGGGACAGTTGAAGCTTTCTTT

j_gene: TRBJ2-3
d_gene: NA
v_gene: TRBV4-1
abundance: NA
CDR3aa: CASSQPRARGGATDTQYF
CDR3nt: TGCGCCAGCAGCCAACCCCGGGCCCGCGGCGGGGCCACAGATACGCAGTATTTT

j_gene: TRBJ1-2
d_gene: NA
v_gene: TRBV9
abundance: few
CDR3aa: CASSVEDGYGYTF
CDR3nt: TGTGCCAGCAGCGTTGAGGATGGCTATGGCTACACCTTC

j_gene: TRBJ2-2
d_gene: NA
v_gene: TRBV15
abundance: few
CDR3aa: CATSRDQGTAGELFF
CDR3nt: TGTGCCACCAGCAGAGATCAGGGAACGGCCGGGGAGCTGTTTTTT

j_gene: TRBJ1-6
d_gene: NA
v_gene: TRBV3-1
abundance: NA
CDR3aa: CASCQSSGYNSPLHF
CDR3nt: TGTGCCAGCTGCCAATCGTCGGGCTATAATTCACCCCTCCACTTT

j_gene: TRBJ2-4
d_gene: NA
v_gene: TRBV20-1
abundance: many
CDR3aa: CSALTLAKNIQYF
CDR3nt: TGCAGTGCTCTTACTTTAGCCAAAAACATTCAGTACTTC

j_gene: TRBJ1-4
d_gene: NA
v_gene: TRBV7-9
abundance: few
CDR3aa: CASSLLSGAPNEKLFF
CDR3nt: TGTGCCAGCAGCTTACTATCGGGGGCCCCTAATGAAAAACTGTTTTTT

j_gene: TRBJ2-1
d_gene: TRBD2
v_gene: TRBV7-9
abundance: many
CDR3aa: CASSPIWTSGGGEQFF
CDR3nt: TGTGCCAGCAGCCCTATCTGGACTAGCGGAGGTGGTGAGCAGTTCTTC

j_gene: TRBJ1-3
d_gene: TRBD1
v_gene: TRBV10-3
abundance: NA
CDR3aa: CAISGTGVGNTIYF
CDR3nt: TGTGCCATCAGCGGGACAGGGGTTGGAAACACCATATATTTT

j_gene: TRBJ2-1
d_gene: TRBD2
v_gene: TRBV3-1
abundance: few
CDR3aa: CASTAIAGGENEQFF
CDR3nt: TGTGCCAGCACCGCGATAGCGGGGGGCGAGAATGAGCAGTTCTTC

j_gene: TRBJ1-2
d_gene: TRBD1
v_gene: TRBV5-1
abundance: many
CDR3aa: CASSYGQDGGYTF
CDR3nt: TGCGCCAGCAGTTACGGACAGGACGGCGGCTACACCTTC

j_gene: TRBJ2-1
d_gene: TRBD1
v_gene: TRBV28
abundance: many
CDR3aa: CASSSQNLQGNEQFF
CDR3nt: TGTGCCAGCAGTTCCCAGAACTTACAGGGGAATGAGCAGTTCTTC

j_gene: TRBJ2-1
d_gene: NA
v_gene: TRBV7-2
abundance: many
CDR3aa: CASSLDSSTYNEQFF
CDR3nt: TGTGCCAGCAGCTTAGACTCGTCAACCTACAATGAGCAGTTCTTC

j_gene: TRBJ2-3
d_gene: TRBD1
v_gene: TRBV20-1
abundance: many
CDR3aa: CSAWPGQVIGTDTQYF
CDR3nt: TGCAGTGCTTGGCCGGGACAGGTTATTGGAACAGATACGCAGTATTTT

j_gene: TRBJ2-6
d_gene: NA
v_gene: TRBV6-1
abundance: once
CDR3aa: CASLLGSGAKVLTF
CDR3nt: TGTGCCTCCCTCTTAGGCTCTGGGGCCAAAGTCCTGACTTTC